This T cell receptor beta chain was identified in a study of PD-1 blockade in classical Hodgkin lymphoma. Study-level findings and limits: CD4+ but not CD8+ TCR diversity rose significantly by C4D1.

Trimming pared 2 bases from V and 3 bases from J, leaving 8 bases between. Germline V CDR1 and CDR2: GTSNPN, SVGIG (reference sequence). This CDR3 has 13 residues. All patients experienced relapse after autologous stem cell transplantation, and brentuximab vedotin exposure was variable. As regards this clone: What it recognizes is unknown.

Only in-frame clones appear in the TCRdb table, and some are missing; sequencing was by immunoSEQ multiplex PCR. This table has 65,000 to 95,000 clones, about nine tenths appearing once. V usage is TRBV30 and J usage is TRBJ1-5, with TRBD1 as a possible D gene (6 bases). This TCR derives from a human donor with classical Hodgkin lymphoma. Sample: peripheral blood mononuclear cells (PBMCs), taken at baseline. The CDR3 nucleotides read TGTGCCTGGAGTCACAGGGACAATCAGCCCCAGCATTTT. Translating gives CAWSHRDNQPQHF. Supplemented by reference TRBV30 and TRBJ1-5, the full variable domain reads SQTIHQWPATLVQPVGSPLSLECTVEGTSNPNLYWYRQAAGRGLQLLFYSVGIGQISSEVPQNLSASRPQDRQFILSSKKLLLSDSGFYLCAWSHRDNQPQHFGDGTRLSIL.